Listed here are 26 T cell receptor beta chains from one sample, sequenced in a study of T cells in Graves' hyperthyroidism and ophthalmopathy. Amplified TCR beta CDR3 regions came from RNA transcripts. With the HTBI primer set, the TCR CDR3 went through a first round of RT-PCR. In TCRdb, the multiplex PCR reads were re-called with MiXCR into one record per CDR3 protein. The profile shows about 640,000 distinct CDR3 sequences, less than 25% of them singletons. Sequencing was done on a sample of blood. These TCRs come from a man in his thirties or forties with Graves' ophthalmopathy.

The chain couples TRBV5-1 to TRBJ2-3; D is perhaps TRBD1 (5 bases). CDR3 length: 15 residues. V was cut by 1 base and J by 5 bases, with 14 bases left in between. Germline CDR1 SGHRS, CDR2 YFSETQ. The CDR3 region is CASSLSRQGEDTQYF. In nucleotides, the CDR3 is TGCGCCAGCAGCTTGTCTCGGCAGGGTGAAGATACGCAGTATTTT.

This clonotype was detected ten times or more. The chain carries TRBV6-1 and TRBJ1-2; a weak D match, TRBD1 (5 bases). V dropped 8 bases and J dropped 5 bases, with 21 bases sitting between them. The CDR3 is made up of 15 amino acids. Germline V gives CDR1 MNHNS, CDR2 SASEGT. CDR3 coding DNA: TGTGCCAGCTCCCCGAAACGGGGGTCATCGTATGGCTACACCTTC. Its translation: CASSPKRGSSYGYTF.

The chain uses TRBV5-1 and TRBJ2-7; D is perhaps TRBD1 (5 bases). Looked up from germline, CDR1 is SGHRS and CDR2 is YFSETQ. This CDR3 is built from 15 residues. V was shortened by 0 bases and J by 0 bases, with 10 bases between the two germline ends. This chain's CDR3 is CASSLVTDSSYEQYF. In DNA form, the CDR3 reads TGCGCCAGCAGCTTGGTGACAGATAGCTCCTACGAGCAGTACTTC.

The table lists this clonotype with many counts. The chain recombines TRBV2 with TRBJ2-3, with 11 bases lining up with TRBD2. Germline V gene lookup returns CDR1 SNHLY and CDR2 FYNNEI. The CDR3 length is 17 residues. V lost 4 bases, J lost 3 bases, and 9 bases stayed unmatched. CDR3 bases: TGTGCCAGCAGTGCCCTCCCGGGACTAGCGGAAACAGATACGCAGTATTTT. As protein: CASSALPGLAETDTQYF.

The CDR3 sequence is CASSTSGTGNNEQFF. The CDR3 DNA reads TGTGCCAGCAGCACCTCCGGGACAGGCAACAATGAGCAGTTCTTC. V gene TRBV7-3 combines with J gene TRBJ2-1; 8 bases match TRBD1. This CDR3 is 15 amino acids long. CDR1 is SGHTA, CDR2 FQGTGA, per germline. V gave up 5 bases and J gave up 5 bases; unmatched junction bases: 8.

The genes are TRBV9 and TRBJ2-1; the D gene is possibly TRBD2 (6 bases). The V and J ends lost 3 bases and 15 bases respectively, with 22 bases between them. CDR1 and CDR2 from the germline V gene are SGDLS and YYNGEE. The CDR3 loop spans 14 amino acids. The DNA of the CDR3 is TGTGCCAGCAGCGGCCTAAGGAGGGACCCCTTTTGGTTCTTC. Protein product: CASSGLRRDPFWFF.

This chain links TRBV7-9 with TRBJ1-6; TRBD1 matches 8 bases. V shed 3 bases and J 5 bases; nucleotides not matched to a gene: 3. The CDR3 totals 15 residues. Per the germline V gene, CDR1 is SEHNR and CDR2 is FQNEAQ (reference sequence). CDR3 amino acids: CASSFRDRNNSPLHF. The CDR3 coding sequence is TGTGCCAGCAGCTTCCGGGACAGGAATAATTCACCCCTCCACTTT.

The rearrangement links TRBV7-3 to TRBJ2-2, with TRBD2 matching 10 bases. V was pared by 6 bases and J by 4 bases, with 8 bases of the junction left unmatched. The germline CDR1 and CDR2 sequences are SGHTA and FQGTGA. The length of the CDR3 is 16 residues. The CDR3, as DNA: TGTGCCAGCAGTTTGGCGAGCGGGAGGGGCACCGGGGAGCTGTTTTTT. Translated, it gives CASSLASGRGTGELFF.

Remarks on this clonotype: A read error may explain this, as a much larger clone is one base away. The chain carries TRBV7-9 and TRBJ2-7; 11 positions agree with TRBD1. This CDR3 has 13 residues. Trimming cost V 3 bases and J 6 bases; bases outside gene matches: 1. Germline V gene data show CDR1 as SEHNR and CDR2 as FQNEAQ (reference sequence). CDR3 sequence reads: CASSFGTGGEQYF. In DNA form, the CDR3 reads TGTGCCAGCAGCTTCGGGACAGGGGGCGAGCAGTACTTC.

The table lists this clonotype with a few counts. The rearrangement uses TRBV6-8 and TRBJ2-1; D ambiguous. The ends were cut back, 11 bases at V and 0 bases at J, with 5 bases in the middle. Per germline, CDR1 MNHGY and CDR2 SAAAGT. This CDR3 contains 11 residues. The CDR3 nucleotides are TGTGCCGCCACCTCCTACAATGAGCAGTTCTTC. It translates to CAATSYNEQFF.

The chain uses TRBV4-1 and TRBJ2-1; 7 bases match TRBD1. After removal of 5 bases from V and 6 bases from J, the junction contained 7 bases not matched to a gene. Germline V gives CDR1 MGHRA, CDR2 YSYEKL. This CDR3 has 14 amino acids. CDR3 sequence (DNA): TGCGCCAGCAGCGAGGGGGCCCAGGGCAATGAGCAGTTCTTC. Translation: CASSEGAQGNEQFF.

This clonotype was observed a handful of times. The genes are TRBV28 and TRBJ1-5, with D possibly being TRBD1 (5 bases). CDR3 length: 13 residues. Germline V lookup: CDR1 MDHEN, CDR2 SYDVKM. V was clipped by 3 bases and J by 5 bases, with 8 bases between them. The CDR3 DNA follows: TGTGCCAGCAGTTTGGGGGTCCATCAGCCCCAGCATTTT. Translated, it gives CASSLGVHQPQHF.

Here the CDR3 DNA reads TGTGCCAGTCAACAGGGTTTTAACACTGAAGCTTTCTTT. Its protein is CASQQGFNTEAFF. This chain uses TRBV19 with TRBJ1-1, with D possibly matching TRBD1 (6 bases). V shed 8 bases and J shed 2 bases, with 12 bases lying between them. The CDR3 loop spans 13 amino acids. CDR1 LNHDA and CDR2 SQIVND come from the germline V gene (reference sequence).

This clonotype has more than one count but fewer than ten. This chain joins TRBV11-2 and TRBJ2-2; 9 bases fit TRBD1. Trimming cost V 3 bases and J 7 bases; bases outside gene matches: 9. There are 16 residues in the CDR3. CDR1 and CDR2 from the germline V gene are SGHAT and FQNNGV. CDR3 in DNA: TGTGCCAGCAGCTTGGCCGGGACAGGGACGGTCGGGGAGCTGTTTTTT. The encoded protein is CASSLAGTGTVGELFF.

This clonotype was seen repeatedly, ten times or more. The chain has TRBV3-1 and TRBJ2-3; 11 bases agree with TRBD1. V was clipped by 8 bases and J by 3 bases; unmatched bases: 4. CDR1 is LGHDT, CDR2 YNNKEL, per germline (reference sequence). CDR3 length: 14 amino acids. CDR3 nucleotide sequence: TGTGCCAGCCAAGGGACAGGGGGTACAGATACGCAGTATTTT. This gives the protein CASQGTGGTDTQYF.

This clonotype was observed a few times. This chain joins TRBV6-1 and TRBJ1-2; D not resolved. The germline V gene encodes CDR1 MNHNS and CDR2 SASEGT. The CDR3 length is 13 residues. V lost 4 bases and J lost 5, with 11 bases in between. The CDR3: CASSVNRGYGYTF. The CDR3 DNA sequence: TGTGCCAGCAGTGTGAACCGTGGTTATGGCTACACCTTC.

The V and J genes are TRBV10-1 and TRBJ2-2; possibly TRBD1 or TRBD2 for D (6 bases each). The length of the CDR3 is 15 residues. Germline V gene sequence: CDR1 WNHNN, CDR2 SYGVQD (reference sequence). V lost 0 bases to trimming and J lost 2 bases, with 7 bases between them. The CDR3: CASSESGGNTGELFF. The CDR3 nucleotides read TGCGCCAGCAGTGAGTCGGGGGGCAACACCGGGGAGCTGTTTTTT.

V is TRBV19 and J is TRBJ2-1, with TRBD2 matching over 8 bases. From germline, CDR1 is LNHDA and CDR2 SQIVND (reference sequence). The CDR3 sequence is 11 residues long. The V and J ends lost 5 bases and 15 bases, in that order; junction bases with no gene match: 6. The CDR3 sequence: CASSESGSPFF. In DNA, the CDR3 is TGTGCCAGTAGTGAAAGCGGGAGCCCGTTCTTC.

The sample holds many counts of this clonotype. The chain couples TRBV3-1 to TRBJ2-1; D is uncertain. This CDR3 contains 13 residues. Between the trimmed V and J ends, which lost 2 bases and 7 bases, there was a span of 9 bases. Germline CDR1 reads LGHDT; CDR2 reads YNNKEL (reference sequence). CDR3 loop: CASSQSVRNEQFF. CDR3 DNA: TGTGCCAGCAGCCAATCCGTTAGGAATGAGCAGTTCTTC.

V is TRBV4-1 and J is TRBJ1-5; 8 bases fit TRBD1. V lost 0 bases, J lost 5 bases, and 9 bases stayed unmatched. The CDR3 totals 17 residues. Germline V lookup: CDR1 MGHRA, CDR2 YSYEKL. The CDR3 reads CASSQDRAGGADQPQHF. The CDR3 DNA reads as TGCGCCAGCAGCCAAGATAGGGCAGGGGGCGCGGATCAGCCCCAGCATTTT.

The chain joins TRBV10-3 to TRBJ2-3; tentatively, D is TRBD2 (6 bases). Trimming shortened V by 5 bases and J by 1 base, and 10 bases separated the two germline ends. The CDR3 sequence is 14 residues long. Germline CDR1 and CDR2: ENHRY and SYGVKD. CDR3 sequence (DNA): TGTGCCATCAGTTCGGGAGATGGCACAGATACGCAGTATTTT. Protein sequence: CAISSGDGTDTQYF.

This clonotype was detected a few times. The chain has TRBV28 and TRBJ1-4; tentatively, D is TRBD1 (6 bases). Per germline, CDR1 MDHEN and CDR2 SYDVKM. The V gene lost 6 bases and the J gene lost 5 bases, with 16 bases spanning the gap. CDR3 length equals 15 residues. The CDR3 DNA reads TGTGCCAGCAGCCTTAGTGGCGGGGGCAATGAAAAACTGTTTTTT. As protein: CASSLSGGGNEKLFF. Variable domain in full (rest from reference TRBV28 and TRBJ1-4): DVKVTQSSRYLVKRTGEKVFLECVQDMDHENMFWYRQDPGLGLRLIYFSYDVKMKEKGDIPEGYSVSREKKERFSLILESASTNQTSMYLCASSLSGGGNEKLFFGSGTQLSVL.

Comments on this clonotype: Given the absence of the conserved phenylalanine or tryptophan at the CDR3 end, a read error is likely. This chain uses TRBV20-1 with TRBJ2-3; TRBD1 matches 10 bases. The CDR3 consists of 14 residues. J was trimmed by 0 bases and V by 6 bases; bases with no gene match: 3. Germline CDR1 DFQATT, CDR2 SNEGSKA (reference sequence). CDR3 coding DNA: TGCAGTGCACGGACAGGGGGAAGCACAGATACGCAGTATCTT. It encodes CSARTGGSTDTQYL.

The count of this clonotype is one. The J gene is TRBJ2-7, the V gene TRBV27; D is undetermined. The CDR3 is 11 residues long. The germline V gene encodes CDR1 MNHEY and CDR2 SMNVEV (reference sequence). Trimming removed 10 bases from V and 7 bases from J, with 14 bases in between. CDR3 loop: CATGRTEEQYF. CDR3 DNA sequence: TGTGCCACCGGACGTACCGAAGAGCAGTACTTC.

This chain links TRBV7-9 with TRBJ2-7; 13 bases fit TRBD2. V dropped 4 bases and J dropped 3; count of bases not matched to a gene: 6. Germline V CDR1 and CDR2: SEHNR, FQNEAQ (reference sequence). The CDR3 covers 16 residues. CDR3 sequence: CASSSRTSGRVYEQYF. DNA of the CDR3: TGTGCCAGCAGCTCGCGGACTAGCGGGAGAGTCTACGAGCAGTACTTC.

This clonotype was seen many times. The genes are TRBV3-1 and TRBJ2-1, with TRBD2 as a possible D gene (5 bases). Per germline, CDR1 LGHDT and CDR2 YNNKEL (reference sequence). V was cut by 3 bases and J by 7 bases, with 7 bases left in between. The CDR3 loop spans 12 amino acids. Written as DNA, the CDR3 is TGTGCCAGCAGCCACTTAGCGAATGAGCAGTTCTTC. Translating it yields CASSHLANEQFF.